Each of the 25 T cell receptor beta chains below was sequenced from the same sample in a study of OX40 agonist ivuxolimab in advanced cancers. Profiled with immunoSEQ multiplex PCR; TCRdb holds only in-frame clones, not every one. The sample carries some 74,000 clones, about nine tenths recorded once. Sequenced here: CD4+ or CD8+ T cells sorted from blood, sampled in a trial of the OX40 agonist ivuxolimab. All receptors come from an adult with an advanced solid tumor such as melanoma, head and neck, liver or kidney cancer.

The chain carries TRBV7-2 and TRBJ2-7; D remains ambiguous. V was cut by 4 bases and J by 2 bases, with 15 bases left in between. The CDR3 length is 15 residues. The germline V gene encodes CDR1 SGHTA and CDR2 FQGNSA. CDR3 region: CASSSARVLAYEQYF. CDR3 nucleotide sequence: TGTGCCAGCAGCTCCGCACGGGTTTTGGCCTACGAGCAGTACTTC.

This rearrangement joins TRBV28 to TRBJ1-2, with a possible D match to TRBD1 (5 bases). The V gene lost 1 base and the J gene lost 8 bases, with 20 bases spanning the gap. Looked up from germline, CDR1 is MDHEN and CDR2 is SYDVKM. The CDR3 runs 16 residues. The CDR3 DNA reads TGTGCCAGCAGTTTATTCCCGAGACCCCAGGGTTACGGCTACACCTTC. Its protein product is CASSLFPRPQGYGYTF.

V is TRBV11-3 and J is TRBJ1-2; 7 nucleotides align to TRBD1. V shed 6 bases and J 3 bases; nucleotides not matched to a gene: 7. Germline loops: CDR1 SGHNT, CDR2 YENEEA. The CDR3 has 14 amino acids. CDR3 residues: CASRFRGSDYGYTF. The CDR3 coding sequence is TGTGCCAGCAGATTCAGGGGGTCTGACTATGGCTACACCTTC.

The chain's CDR3 is CTSSHPGGATDTQYF. Written as DNA, the CDR3 is TGCACCAGCAGCCATCCGGGTGGCGCAACAGATACGCAGTATTTT. This chain joins TRBV1 and TRBJ2-3; the table assigns TRBD2, which was not confirmed against the DNA. TRBV1 is a pseudogene locus. The CDR3 contains 15 residues.

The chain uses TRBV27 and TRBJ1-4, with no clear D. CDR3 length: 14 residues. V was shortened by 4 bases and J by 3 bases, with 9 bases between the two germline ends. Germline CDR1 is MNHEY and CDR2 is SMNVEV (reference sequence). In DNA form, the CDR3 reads TGTGCCAGCAGTTCGGGAGTGCCTAATGAAAAACTGTTTTTT. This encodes CASSSGVPNEKLFF. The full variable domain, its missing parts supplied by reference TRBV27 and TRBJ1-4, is EAQVTQNPRYLITVTGKKLTVTCSQNMNHEYMSWYRQDPGLGLRQIYYSMNVEVTDKGDVPEGYKVSRKEKRNFPLILESPSPNQTSLYFCASSSGVPNEKLFFGSGTQLSVL.

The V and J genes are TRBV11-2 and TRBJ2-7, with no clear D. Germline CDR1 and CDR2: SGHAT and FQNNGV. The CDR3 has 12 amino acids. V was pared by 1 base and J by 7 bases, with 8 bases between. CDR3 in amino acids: CASSLVVGEQYF. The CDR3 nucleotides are TGTGCCAGCAGCTTAGTAGTGGGGGAGCAGTACTTC.

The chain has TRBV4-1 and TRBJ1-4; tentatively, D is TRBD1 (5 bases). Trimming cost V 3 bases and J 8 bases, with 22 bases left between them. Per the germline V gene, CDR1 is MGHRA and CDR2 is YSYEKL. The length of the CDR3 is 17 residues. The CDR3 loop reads CASSHPGGYVSKEKLFF. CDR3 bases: TGCGCCAGCAGCCATCCTGGGGGATACGTGTCGAAGGAAAAACTGTTTTTT.

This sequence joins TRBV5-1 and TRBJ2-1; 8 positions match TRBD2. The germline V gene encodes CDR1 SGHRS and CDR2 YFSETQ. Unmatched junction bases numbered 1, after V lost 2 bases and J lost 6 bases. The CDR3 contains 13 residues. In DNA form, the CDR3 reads TGCGCCAGCAGCTTCGGGACTAGCAATGAGCAGTTCTTC. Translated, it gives CASSFGTSNEQFF.

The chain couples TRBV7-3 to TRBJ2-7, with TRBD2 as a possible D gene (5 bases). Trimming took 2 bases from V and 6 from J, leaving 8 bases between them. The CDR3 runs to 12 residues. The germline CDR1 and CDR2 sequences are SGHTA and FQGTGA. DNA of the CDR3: TGTGCCAGCAGCTTACTCGGAGGCGAGCAGTACTTC. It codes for CASSLLGGEQYF.

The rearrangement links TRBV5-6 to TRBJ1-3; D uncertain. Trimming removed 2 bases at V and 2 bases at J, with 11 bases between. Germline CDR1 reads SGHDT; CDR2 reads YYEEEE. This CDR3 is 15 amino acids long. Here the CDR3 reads CASSLRRGTGNTIYF. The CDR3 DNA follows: TGTGCCAGCAGCTTACGGCGAGGGACTGGAAACACCATATATTTT.

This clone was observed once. The DNA of the CDR3 is TGTGCCAGCAGTGATCAGGGGCGCGTTGGACTGAACACTGAAGCTTTCTTT. Translated, it gives CASSDQGRVGLNTEAFF. The J gene is TRBJ1-1, the V gene TRBV6-1, with a possible D match to TRBD1 (6 bases). With 3 bases removed from V and 0 bases from J, the gap between germline ends came to 17 bases. CDR3 length: 17 residues. Germline V gene sequence: CDR1 MNHNS, CDR2 SASEGT.

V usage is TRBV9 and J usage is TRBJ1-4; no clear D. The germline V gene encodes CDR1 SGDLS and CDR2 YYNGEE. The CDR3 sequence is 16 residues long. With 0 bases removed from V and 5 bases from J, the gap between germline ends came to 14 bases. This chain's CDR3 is CASSVDNGRSNEKLFF. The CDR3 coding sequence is TGTGCCAGCAGCGTAGATAATGGACGATCGAATGAAAAACTGTTTTTT.

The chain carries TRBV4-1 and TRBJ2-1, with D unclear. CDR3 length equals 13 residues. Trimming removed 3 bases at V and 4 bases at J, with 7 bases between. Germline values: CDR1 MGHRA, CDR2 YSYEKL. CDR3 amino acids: CASSHNLYNEQFF. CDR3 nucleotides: TGCGCCAGCAGCCATAACCTTTACAATGAGCAGTTCTTC.

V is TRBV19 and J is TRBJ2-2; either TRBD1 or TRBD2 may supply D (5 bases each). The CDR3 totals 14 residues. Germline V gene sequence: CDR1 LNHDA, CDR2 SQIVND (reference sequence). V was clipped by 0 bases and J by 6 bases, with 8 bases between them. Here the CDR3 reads CASSIDRGPGELFF. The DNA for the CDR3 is TGTGCCAGTAGTATAGATCGGGGACCCGGGGAGCTGTTTTTT. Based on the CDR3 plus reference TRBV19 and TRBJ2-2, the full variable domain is DGGITQSPKYLFRKEGQNVTLSCEQNLNHDAMYWYRQDPGQGLRLIYYSQIVNDFQKGDIAEGYSVSREKKESFPLTVTSAQKNPTAFYLCASSIDRGPGELFFGEGSRLTVL.

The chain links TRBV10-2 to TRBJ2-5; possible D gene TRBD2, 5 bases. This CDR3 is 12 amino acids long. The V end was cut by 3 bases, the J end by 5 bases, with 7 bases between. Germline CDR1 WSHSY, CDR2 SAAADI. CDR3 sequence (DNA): TGCGCCAGCAGTGATAGAGGGGAGACCCAGTACTTC. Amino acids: CASSDRGETQYF.

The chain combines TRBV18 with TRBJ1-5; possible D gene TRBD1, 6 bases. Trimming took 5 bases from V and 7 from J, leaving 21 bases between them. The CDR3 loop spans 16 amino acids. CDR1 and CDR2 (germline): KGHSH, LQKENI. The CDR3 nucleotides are TGTGCCAGCTCAAACGGGGGCACGGGGGTCGGCCAGCCCCAGCATTTT. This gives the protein CASSNGGTGVGQPQHF.

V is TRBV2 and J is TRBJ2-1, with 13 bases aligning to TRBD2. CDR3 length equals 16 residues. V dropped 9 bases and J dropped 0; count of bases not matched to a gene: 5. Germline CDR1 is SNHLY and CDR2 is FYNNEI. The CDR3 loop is CARTGTSGISYNEQFF. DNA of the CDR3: TGTGCCAGGACCGGGACTAGCGGGATCTCCTACAATGAGCAGTTCTTC. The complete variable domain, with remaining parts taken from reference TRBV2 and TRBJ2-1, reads EPEVTQTPSHQVTQMGQEVILRCVPISNHLYFYWYRQILGQKVEFLVSFYNNEISEKSEIFDDQFSVERPDGSNFTLKIRSTKLEDSAMYFCARTGTSGISYNEQFFGPGTRLTVL.

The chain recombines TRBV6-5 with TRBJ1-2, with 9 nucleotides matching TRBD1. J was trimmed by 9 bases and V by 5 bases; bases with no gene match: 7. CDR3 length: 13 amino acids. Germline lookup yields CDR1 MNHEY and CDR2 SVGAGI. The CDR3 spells CASSPGTGKRYTF. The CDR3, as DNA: TGTGCCAGCAGTCCCGGGACAGGGAAACGCTACACCTTC.

Written as DNA, the CDR3 is TGTGCCACCAGCAGAGTCGGCTCCTCTGAGTATGGCTACACCTTC. Translation gives CATSRVGSSEYGYTF. The V call is TRBV15, the J call TRBJ1-2, with D unresolved. V lost 1 base and J 5 bases, leaving 14 bases between the germline ends. From germline, CDR1 is LNHNV and CDR2 YYDKDF (reference sequence). This CDR3 contains 15 residues.

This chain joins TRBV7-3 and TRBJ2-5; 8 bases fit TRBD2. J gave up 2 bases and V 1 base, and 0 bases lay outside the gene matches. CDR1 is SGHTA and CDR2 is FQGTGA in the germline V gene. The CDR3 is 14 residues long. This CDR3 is CASSLIAGQETQYF. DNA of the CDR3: TGTGCCAGCAGCTTAATAGCGGGGCAAGAGACCCAGTACTTC.

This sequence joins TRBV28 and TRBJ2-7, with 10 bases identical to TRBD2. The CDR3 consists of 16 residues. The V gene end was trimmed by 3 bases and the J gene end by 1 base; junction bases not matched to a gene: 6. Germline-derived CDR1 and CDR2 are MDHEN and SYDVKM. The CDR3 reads CASSLGAGGVSYEQYF. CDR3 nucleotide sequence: TGTGCCAGCAGTTTGGGAGCGGGGGGGGTTTCCTACGAGCAGTACTTC.

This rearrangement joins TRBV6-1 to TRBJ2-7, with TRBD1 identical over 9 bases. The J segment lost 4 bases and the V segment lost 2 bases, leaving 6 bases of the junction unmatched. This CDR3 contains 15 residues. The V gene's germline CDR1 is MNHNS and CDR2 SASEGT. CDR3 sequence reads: CASSERGTGWYEQYF. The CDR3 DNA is TGTGCCAGCAGTGAACGTGGGACAGGGTGGTACGAGCAGTACTTC.

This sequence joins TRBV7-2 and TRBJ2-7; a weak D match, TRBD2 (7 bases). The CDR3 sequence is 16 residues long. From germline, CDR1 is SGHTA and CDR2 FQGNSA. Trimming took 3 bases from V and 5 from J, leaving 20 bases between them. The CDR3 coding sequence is TGTGCCAGCAGCTTGAGGGGGACGGGAGGTCTGGACGAGCAGTACTTC. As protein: CASSLRGTGGLDEQYF.

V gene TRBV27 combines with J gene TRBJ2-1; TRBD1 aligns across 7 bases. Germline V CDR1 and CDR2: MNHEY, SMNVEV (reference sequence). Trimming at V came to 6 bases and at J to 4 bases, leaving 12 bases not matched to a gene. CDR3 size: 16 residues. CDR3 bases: TGTGCCAGCAGCTCAAACAGGGGCCCTTCTTACAATGAGCAGTTCTTC. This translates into CASSSNRGPSYNEQFF.

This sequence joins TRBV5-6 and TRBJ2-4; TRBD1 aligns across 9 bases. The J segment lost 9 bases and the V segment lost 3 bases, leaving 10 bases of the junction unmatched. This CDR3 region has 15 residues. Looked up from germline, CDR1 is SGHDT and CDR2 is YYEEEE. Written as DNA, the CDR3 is TGTGCCAGCAGCTCGGCCATTACAGGGGGCGGCATTCAGTACTTC. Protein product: CASSSAITGGGIQYF.